These 20 T cell receptor beta chains were sequenced from one sample in a study of blood T cells in healthy people across ages. A J-beta primer mix and a sample-barcoded 5' primer were used in a second PCR of about 7 to 12 cycles. A single record per CDR3 protein comes from TCRdb applying MiXCR to the 5' RACE reads. The sample yields nearly 800,000 distinct CDR3 sequences, 56% seen once. Sequences were obtained from blood. The receptors shown here come from a middle-aged man in good health.

The chain is built from TRBV3-1 and TRBJ1-6; D uncertain. Between the trimmed V and J ends, which lost 0 bases and 9 bases, there was a span of 6 bases. Germline V gene sequence: CDR1 LGHDT, CDR2 YNNKEL (reference sequence). There are 13 residues in the CDR3. DNA of the CDR3: TGTGCCAGCAGCCAAGAGGCTCGTTCACCCCTCCACTTT. Residues: CASSQEARSPLHF. The whole variable domain, remainder taken from reference TRBV3-1 and TRBJ1-6, is DTAVSQTPKYLVTQMGNDKSIKCEQNLGHDTMYWYKQDSKKFLKIMFSYNNKELIINETVPNRFSPKSPDKAHLNLHINSLELGDSAVYFCASSQEARSPLHFGNGTRLTVT.

This chain links TRBV28 with TRBJ2-7; 9 bases fit TRBD1. CDR3 length: 16 amino acids. Germline V lookup: CDR1 MDHEN, CDR2 SYDVKM. Trimming removed 2 bases from V and 2 bases from J; junction bases left unmatched: 7. The CDR3 loop reads CASSLAPGQGPYEQYF. The CDR3 region has the DNA TGTGCCAGCAGTTTAGCACCGGGACAGGGTCCCTACGAGCAGTACTTC.

The chain joins TRBV10-3 to TRBJ1-4; TRBD1 aligns across 9 bases. J gave up 4 bases and V 11 bases, and 5 bases lay outside the gene matches. The germline gives CDR1 ENHRY, CDR2 SYGVKD. CDR3 length: 13 residues. CDR3 region: CAAQGANNEKLFF. The DNA of the CDR3 is TGTGCCGCACAGGGGGCGAATAATGAAAAACTGTTTTTT.

The rearrangement joins TRBV24-1 to TRBJ1-1; TRBD1 might be the D (5 bases). V lost 3 bases and J lost 5, with 15 bases in between. Germline CDR1 is KGHDR and CDR2 is SFDVKD. The CDR3 consists of 15 residues. CDR3 DNA sequence: TGTGCCACCAGTGATCCTCAGGGCTCCGGGACTGAAGCTTTCTTT. It specifies CATSDPQGSGTEAFF.

This clonotype was seen at least ten times. The chain carries TRBV20-1 and TRBJ2-2; 7 bases line up with TRBD1. The length of the CDR3 is 14 residues. Per the germline V gene, CDR1 is DFQATT and CDR2 is SNEGSKA (reference sequence). Trimming cost V 3 bases and J 4 bases; bases outside gene matches: 5. In DNA form, the CDR3 reads TGCAGTGCTAGGGGCAGGGGGTTCACCGGGGAGCTGTTTTTT. Protein: CSARGRGFTGELFF.

This clonotype was recorded a few times. This sequence joins TRBV12-3 or TRBV12-4 and TRBJ1-2; no definite D call. V was cut by 1 base and J by 2 bases, with 11 bases left in between. The CDR3 has 15 residues. The chain's CDR3 is CASSLVPAINYGYTF. CDR3 nucleotide sequence: TGTGCCAGCAGTTTAGTTCCAGCGATCAACTATGGCTACACCTTC.

The chain links TRBV6-2 or TRBV6-3 to TRBJ2-5, with TRBD1 matching 9 bases. In germline, CDR1 is MNHEY, CDR2 SVGEGT. J was trimmed by 2 bases and V by 7 bases; bases with no gene match: 11. CDR3 length: 16 amino acids. The chain's CDR3 is CASTPWGQGHQETQYF. DNA of the CDR3: TGTGCCAGCACTCCCTGGGGACAGGGTCATCAAGAGACCCAGTACTTC.

This clonotype was seen a few times. This CDR3 reads CASRKLRGPSNQPQHF. In nucleotides, the CDR3 is TGTGCCAGCCGAAAGCTCAGGGGACCGAGCAATCAGCCCCAGCATTTT. The chain employs TRBV27 and TRBJ1-5; D is perhaps TRBD1 (6 bases). From germline, CDR1 is MNHEY and CDR2 SMNVEV (reference sequence). V lost 8 bases to trimming and J lost 1 base, with 18 bases between them. The length of the CDR3 is 16 residues.

This sequence joins TRBV29-1 and TRBJ1-2, with 8 bases matching TRBD1. The CDR3 covers 11 residues. Looked up from germline, CDR1 is SQVTM and CDR2 is ANQGSEA. The trim removed 6 bases at V and 8 bases at J, leaving 5 bases unmatched. CDR3 region: CSVVGQGGYTF. CDR3 DNA: TGCAGCGTCGTCGGACAGGGCGGCTACACCTTC.

The rearrangement joins TRBV6-2 or TRBV6-3 to TRBJ1-5; TRBD1 might be the D (5 bases). This CDR3 contains 14 residues. V dropped 2 bases and J dropped 4 bases, with 9 bases sitting between them. Germline CDR1 reads MNHEY; CDR2 reads SVGEGT. CDR3 DNA sequence: TGTGCCAGCAGTTACGGGGGATGGAATCAGCCCCAGCATTTT. Amino acid sequence: CASSYGGWNQPQHF.

Only a few counts were recorded for this clonotype. The chain has TRBV9 and TRBJ2-1; 15 bases agree with TRBD2. Looked up from germline, CDR1 is SGDLS and CDR2 is YYNGEE. The CDR3 has 17 amino acids. V shed 4 bases and J 7 bases; nucleotides not matched to a gene: 9. The CDR3 protein is CASSQRGTSGRSNEQFF. DNA for the CDR3: TGTGCCAGCAGCCAGCGCGGGACTAGCGGGAGGAGTAATGAGCAGTTCTTC. Filled out from reference TRBV9 and TRBJ2-1, the complete variable domain reads DSGVTQTPKHLITATGQRVTLRCSPRSGDLSVYWYQQSLDQGLQFLIQYYNGEERAKGNILERFSAQQFPDLHSELNLSSLELGDSALYFCASSQRGTSGRSNEQFFGPGTRLTVL.

The chain is built from TRBV7-9 and TRBJ2-6; D is ambiguous. V lost 2 bases and J lost 0, with 8 bases in between. CDR1 is SEHNR and CDR2 is FQNEAQ in the germline V gene (reference sequence). This CDR3 is built from 16 residues. Here the CDR3 DNA reads TGTGCCAGCAGCTTATATGTCCTCTCTGGGGCCAACGTCCTGACTTTC. Its translation is CASSLYVLSGANVLTF.

This chain uses TRBV27 with TRBJ2-1; 11 bases map to TRBD1. The J call may be incorrect, as the DNA end agrees better with TRBJ2-7. The CDR3 is 15 residues long. Germline assignment: CDR1 MNHEY and CDR2 SMNVEV (reference sequence). CDR3 in amino acids: CASSSGTGGYNEQYF. The CDR3, as DNA: TGTGCCAGCAGTTCCGGGACAGGGGGTTACAATGAGCAGTACTTC.

The genes are TRBV5-1 and TRBJ2-4; D is unresolved. This CDR3 has 17 amino acids. Germline CDR1 reads SGHRS; CDR2 reads YFSETQ. Trimming pared 0 bases from V and 0 bases from J, leaving 13 bases between. The CDR3 nucleotides are TGCGCCAGCAGCTTGGTGGCAGTGGGTAGAGCCAAAAACATTCAGTACTTC. Translating gives CASSLVAVGRAKNIQYF.

The rearrangement links TRBV6-7 to TRBJ1-1; 7 nucleotides match TRBD1. TRBV6-7 is annotated as an ORF whose role is uncertain. Trimming removed 2 bases from V and 8 bases from J; junction bases left unmatched: 11. This CDR3 is 15 amino acids long. The CDR3, as DNA: TGTGCCAGCAGTTACGCCAGGACAGGCAATTCAGAAGCTTTCTTT. Amino acids: CASSYARTGNSEAFF.

The V and J genes are TRBV5-8 and TRBJ1-5, with D maybe TRBD1 (5 bases). The CDR3 runs to 16 residues. V lost 1 base, J lost 0 bases, and 11 bases lay in between. Germline CDR1 reads SGHTS; CDR2 reads YDEGEE. The CDR3 nucleotides are TGTGCCAGCAGCTTGCGGGGCAGGAGTAGCAATCAGCCCCAGCATTTT. Amino acids: CASSLRGRSSNQPQHF.

Only a few counts were recorded for this clonotype. This rearrangement joins TRBV20-1 to TRBJ2-7; the D gene is possibly TRBD2 (5 bases). The CDR3 spans 13 residues. Germline V gives CDR1 DFQATT, CDR2 SNEGSKA (reference sequence). Deletions cut 3 bases from V and 7 bases from J, with 16 bases between. CDR3 DNA sequence: TGCAGTGCTAGTCTCAGCGGACCCAATGAGCAGTACTTC. This sequence encodes CSASLSGPNEQYF.

The chain recombines TRBV12-3 or TRBV12-4 with TRBJ1-5; D not resolved. This CDR3 comprises 15 residues. V dropped 5 bases and J dropped 3 bases, with 14 bases sitting between them. CDR3 nucleotide sequence: TGTGCCAGCAGTAAGCGGTCCAGGCTCAATCAGCCCCAGCATTTT. Protein product: CASSKRSRLNQPQHF.

This clonotype has a single count. The junction and the germline gene differ at one end; a read error may be behind it. The V gene is TRBV4-2, the J gene TRBJ2-4; the match to TRBD2 covers 9 bases. This CDR3 comprises 18 residues. Germline CDR1 and CDR2: LGHNA and YNFKEQ. The CDR3 coding sequence is TGTGTCAGCAGCCAATCTGGTCTTAGCGGGAGTGCTGGAAACATTCAGTACTTC. This encodes CVSSQSGLSGSAGNIQYF.

V usage is TRBV6-8 and J usage is TRBJ1-2; 7 bases line up with TRBD1. Germline trimming cut 4 bases from V and 6 bases from J; bases unmatched to any gene: 11. This CDR3 contains 15 residues. Per the germline V gene, CDR1 is MNHGY and CDR2 is SAAAGT. CDR3 coding DNA: TGTGCCAGCAGTTTCCCGACAGGGAGAGACGATGGCTACACCTTC. The encoded protein is CASSFPTGRDDGYTF.